These T cell receptor beta chains were read from a single sample in a study of metastatic and nonmetastatic thyroid tumors. TCRdb redid the clone calls on the PCR reads using MiXCR. The sample yields roughly 16,000 clones, roughly 24% seen once. The sample taken for sequencing was tumor tissue. These receptors came from a male donor with papillary thyroid cancer or a benign thyroid nodule (not recorded which). Some clones in this sample may be carry-over from other donors' samples. Both conserved end residues are part of each CDR3. Fields, in order: V gene, CDR3 length, D gene, clone size, J gene, CDR3 DNA, CDR3 protein. A D gene is named only where the DNA matches it firmly. Rows may omit the clone size; those that give it use once, few, many or a size class.

>TRBV28|12|-|few|TRBJ1-2
TGTGCCAGCAGTCCTACGAAATATGGCTACACCTTC
CASSPTKYGYTF
>TRBV15|12|-|medium-sized|TRBJ1-6
TGTGCCACCAGCAGAGTTAATTCACCCCTCCACTTT
CATSRVNSPLHF
>TRBV24-1|16|TRBD2|many|TRBJ2-2
TGTGCCACCGAGGGTAGCGGGAGTAGGAACACCGGGGAGCTGTTTTTT
CATEGSGSRNTGELFF
>TRBV6-4|15|-|many|TRBJ2-3
TGTGCCAGCAGTGATTCGATCCAGGGCACAGATACGCAGTATTTT
CASSDSIQGTDTQYF
>TRBV20-1|17|-|-|TRBJ2-7
TGCAGTGCTAGAGATGTGTCAGGCGCCCGTCCTAAATACGAGCAGTACTTC
CSARDVSGARPKYEQYF
>TRBV3-1|15|-|many|TRBJ1-6
TGTGCCAGCAGCCAAGACACTGGGTTTAATTCACCCCTCCACTTT
CASSQDTGFNSPLHF
>TRBV12-3/TRBV12-4|14|-|few|TRBJ1-5
TGTACCAGCAGTTTAGCAGGGCCCAATCAGCCTCAGCATTTT
CTSSLAGPNQPQHF
>TRBV6-1|14|TRBD1|-|TRBJ1-6
TGTGCCAGCAGTACCGGACAGGGTCGATCACCCCTCCACTTT
CASSTGQGRSPLHF
>TRBV27|18|-|few|TRBJ2-6
TGTGCCAGCAGTAGATGGACCGGAGCGTTCTCTGGGGCCAACGTCCTGACTTTC
CASSRWTGAFSGANVLTF
>TRBV6-1|13|-|few|TRBJ2-7
TGTGCCAGCAGTGATCGAGACAGCTACGAGCAGTACTTC
CASSDRDSYEQYF
>TRBV6-2/TRBV6-3|15|TRBD1|few|TRBJ2-7
TGTGCCAGCAGTTACTCGAGGGACAGGGCCTACGAGCAGTACTTC
CASSYSRDRAYEQYF
>TRBV20-1|15|TRBD1|medium-sized|TRBJ2-1
TGCAGTGCTCATGCCGGGACAGGGATTAACAATGAGCAGTTCTTC
CSAHAGTGINNEQFF
>TRBV6-1|11|-|few|TRBJ2-3
TGTGCCAGCAGTCCACCGGTGGGAGCGTATTTT
CASSPPVGAYF
>TRBV27|11|-|many|TRBJ2-1
TGTGCCACGACGATAAACAATGAGCAGTTCTTC
CATTINNEQFF
>TRBV20-1|16|TRBD2|medium-sized|TRBJ2-5
TGCAGTGCCCCCCCCCCAAGGGAGGGCCGCCAAGAGACCCAGTACTTC
CSAPPPREGRQETQYF
>TRBV11-2|13|-|many|TRBJ1-1
TGTGCTAGCAGCCCCCCCACATCCCTGATAGCTTTCTTT
CASSPPTSLIAFF
>TRBV20-1|13|-|medium-sized|TRBJ1-1
TGCAGTGCCATCAAACCACGGAGCACTGAAGCTTTCTTT
CSAIKPRSTEAFF
>TRBV27|14|-|medium-sized|TRBJ2-7
TGTGCCAGCAGTTTAGCAGGCAGCTCCTACGAGCAGTACTTC
CASSLAGSSYEQYF
>TRBV2|15|-|few|TRBJ1-5
TGTGCCAGCTTATTAGACAGAACAAGCAATCAGCCCCAGCATTTT
CASLLDRTSNQPQHF
>TRBV20-1|14|TRBD2|medium-sized|TRBJ2-7
TGCAGTGCTAGAGAATTAGCGGGAGTGGGCGAGCAGTACTTC
CSARELAGVGEQYF
>TRBV19|14|-|many|TRBJ2-4
TGTGCCAGTAACCGGGACCTTTCCAAAAACATTCAGTACTTC
CASNRDLSKNIQYF
>TRBV20-1|16|TRBD2|-|TRBJ2-7
TGCAGTGCTTCCGGGACTAGCGGGCCCTACCCCTACGAGCAGTACTTC
CSASGTSGPYPYEQYF
>TRBV5-1|16|-|-|TRBJ2-1
TGCGCCAGCATCTTGGATAAGGGTGCCACCTACAATGAGCAGTTCTTC
CASILDKGATYNEQFF
>TRBV10-3|14|-|-|TRBJ1-2
TGTGCCATCACTGAGGCCGTCCGCGCATGCGGCTACGCCTTC
CAITEAVRACGYAF
>TRBV6-2/TRBV6-3|15|-|-|TRBJ1-1
TGTGCCAGCAGTTACTACCAATTACTGGTCACTGAAGCTTTCTTT
CASSYYQLLVTEAFF
>TRBV2|16|TRBD2|-|TRBJ2-7
TGTGCCAGCAGCAAGAGGCTACTAGCGGATAGCTACGAGCAGTACTTC
CASSKRLLADSYEQYF
>TRBV20-1|16|TRBD2|medium-sized|TRBJ2-7
TGCAGTGCTGCTACCCCCTCAGGTAGCGGGAGCAACGAGCAGTACTTC
CSAATPSGSGSNEQYF
>TRBV5-1|14|TRBD1|few|TRBJ2-7
TGCGCCAGCAGCCTAGGACAGGGTGTCGGGGAGCAGTACTTC
CASSLGQGVGEQYF
>TRBV6-1|13|TRBD2|-|TRBJ2-2
TGTGCCACCCGCCAGCGGGAGACCGGGGAGCTGTTTTTT
CATRQRETGELFF
>TRBV20-1|14|TRBD2|-|TRBJ2-5
TGCATCGCTGTAGCGGGAGGGCCGGGGGAGACCCAGTACTTC
CIAVAGGPGETQYF
>TRBV5-1|15|TRBD1|-|TRBJ2-1
TGCGCCAGCAGCTGGGGACAGGGGGGCTACAATGAGCAGTTCTTC
CASSWGQGGYNEQFF
>TRBV4-2|14|-|medium-sized|TRBJ1-4
TGTGCCAGCAGCCAAGAGACAAGAAATGAAAAACTGTTTTTT
CASSQETRNEKLFF
>TRBV5-1|16|TRBD1|medium-sized|TRBJ1-3
TGCGCCAGCAGCCCGGACGGGACAGGGTTTGGAAACACCATATATTTT
CASSPDGTGFGNTIYF
>TRBV11-2|14|-|once|TRBJ2-7
TGTGCCAGCAGCTTAATGACGGATTCCTACGAGCAGTACTTC
CASSLMTDSYEQYF
>TRBV4-3|15|TRBD2|few|TRBJ2-7
TGCGCCAGCAGCCAAGGGCGGGGGGCCCCCTACGAGCAGTACTTC
CASSQGRGAPYEQYF
>TRBV14|13|-|-|TRBJ2-1
TGTGCCAGCAGCCAGGTAACGTACAATGAGCAGTTCTTC
CASSQVTYNEQFF
>TRBV28|13|-|many|TRBJ1-5
TGTGCCAGCACCCCCGGGACCGTCCTGTCCCAGCATTTT
CASTPGTVLSQHF
>TRBV12-3/TRBV12-4|11|TRBD1|many|TRBJ1-1
TGTGCCAGCAGCTGGACAGGGTTAGCTTTCTTT
CASSWTGLAFF
>TRBV5-1|14|-|few|TRBJ1-2
TGCGCCAGCAGCACTAGCCCCACAGGATATGGCTACACCTTC
CASSTSPTGYGYTF
>TRBV20-1|15|-|-|TRBJ2-1
TGCAGTGCTAGCAAGTCAGGGGTTCCCTACAATGAGCAGTTCTTC
CSASKSGVPYNEQFF
>TRBV5-5|12|-|many|TRBJ1-2
TGTGCCAGCAGCTCGGGGACCGCTGGCTACACCTTC
CASSSGTAGYTF
>TRBV28|16|TRBD1|medium-sized|TRBJ1-3
TGTGCCAGCAGGACAGGGCCGATGAGCTCTGGAAACACCATATATTTT
CASRTGPMSSGNTIYF
>TRBV6-5|16|TRBD1|few|TRBJ1-1
TGTGCCAGCAGTTACGTCGCAGGGGGCCGGAACACTGAAGCTTTCTTT
CASSYVAGGRNTEAFF
>TRBV6-1|12|-|few|TRBJ1-1
TGTGCCAGCATCGGAGGGGAAACTGAAGCTTTCTTT
CASIGGETEAFF
>TRBV5-1|13|TRBD1|-|TRBJ1-4
TGCGCCAGCAGCTTGGTGGGGGACAGGGAACTGTTTTTT
CASSLVGDRELFF
>TRBV20-1|15|TRBD2|many|TRBJ2-3
TGCAGTGCTGGCCGGCGGGAGGGAGGCACAGATACGCAGTATTTT
CSAGRREGGTDTQYF
>TRBV30|13|-|-|TRBJ1-2
TGTGCCTGGAGTGTCGAACTGGGTTATGGCTACACCTTC
CAWSVELGYGYTF
>TRBV20-1|14|-|many|TRBJ2-2
TGCAGTGCTAGACGGATAGGGGACACCGGGGAGCTGTTTTTT
CSARRIGDTGELFF
>TRBV18|15|-|-|TRBJ1-1
TGTGCCAGCTCACCGTCCAGGGCAGAGAACACTGAAGCTTTCTTT
CASSPSRAENTEAFF
>TRBV9|13|-|-|TRBJ1-3
TGTTCCAGCAGCTCCACCGCGGACTACACCATACATTTT
CSSSSTADYTIHF
>TRBV30|14|TRBD1|-|TRBJ1-1
TGTGCCTGGAGTGTGTGGACAGGGAGCACTGAAGCTTTCTTT
CAWSVWTGSTEAFF
>TRBV20-1|13|TRBD1|-|TRBJ2-7
TGCAGTGCTCCTGGACAGGGGAGGAACGAGCAGTACTTC
CSAPGQGRNEQYF
>TRBV2|13|TRBD1|-|TRBJ1-2
TGTGCCGCGACGGGTCAGGGGGAGCTTGGCTACACCTTC
CAATGQGELGYTF